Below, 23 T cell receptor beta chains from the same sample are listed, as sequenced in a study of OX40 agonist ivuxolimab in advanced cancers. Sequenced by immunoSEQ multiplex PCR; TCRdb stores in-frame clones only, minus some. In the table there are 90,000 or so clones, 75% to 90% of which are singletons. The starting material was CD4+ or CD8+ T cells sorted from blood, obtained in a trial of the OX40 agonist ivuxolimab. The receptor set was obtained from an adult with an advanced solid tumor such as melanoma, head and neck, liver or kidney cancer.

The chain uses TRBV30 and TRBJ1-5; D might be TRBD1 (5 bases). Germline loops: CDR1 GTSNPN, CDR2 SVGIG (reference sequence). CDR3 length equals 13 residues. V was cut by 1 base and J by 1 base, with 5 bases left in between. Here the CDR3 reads CAWSGGSNQPQHF. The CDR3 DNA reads TGTGCCTGGAGTGGGGGGAGCAATCAGCCCCAGCATTTT.

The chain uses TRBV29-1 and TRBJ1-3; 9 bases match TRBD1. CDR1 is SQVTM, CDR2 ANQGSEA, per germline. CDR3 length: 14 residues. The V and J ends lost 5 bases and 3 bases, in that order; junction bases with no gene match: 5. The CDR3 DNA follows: TGCAGCGTTAAAACGGACAGGGGTGGAAACACCATATATTTT. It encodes CSVKTDRGGNTIYF.

CDR3 nucleotide sequence: TGCGCCAGCAGCTTAAATCCCCAAGAGGGGTTTAGGGCTGAAGCTTTCTTT. Translation: CASSLNPQEGFRAEAFF. The chain combines TRBV5-1 with TRBJ1-1, with D possibly being TRBD1 (5 bases). Per germline, CDR1 SGHRS and CDR2 YFSETQ. Trimming left V 2 bases short and J 6 bases short, with 23 bases between. The CDR3 sequence is 17 residues long.

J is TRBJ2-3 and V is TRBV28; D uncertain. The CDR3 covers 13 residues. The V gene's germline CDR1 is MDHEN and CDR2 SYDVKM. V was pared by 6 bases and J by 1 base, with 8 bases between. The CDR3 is CASSPSRTDTQYF. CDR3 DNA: TGTGCCAGCAGCCCTTCCCGCACAGATACGCAGTATTTT.

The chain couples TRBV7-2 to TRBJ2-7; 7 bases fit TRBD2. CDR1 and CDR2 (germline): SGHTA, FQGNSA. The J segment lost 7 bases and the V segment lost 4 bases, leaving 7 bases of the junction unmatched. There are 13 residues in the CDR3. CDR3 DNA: TGTGCCAGCAGCTCTCAACCCGGGGGGGAGCAGTACTTC. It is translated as CASSSQPGGEQYF.

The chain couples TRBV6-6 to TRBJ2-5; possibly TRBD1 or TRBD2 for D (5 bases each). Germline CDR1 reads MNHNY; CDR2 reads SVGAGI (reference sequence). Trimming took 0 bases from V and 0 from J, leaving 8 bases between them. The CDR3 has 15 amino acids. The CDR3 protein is CASSYSVGDQETQYF. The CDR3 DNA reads TGTGCCAGCAGTTACTCGGTGGGGGACCAAGAGACCCAGTACTTC.

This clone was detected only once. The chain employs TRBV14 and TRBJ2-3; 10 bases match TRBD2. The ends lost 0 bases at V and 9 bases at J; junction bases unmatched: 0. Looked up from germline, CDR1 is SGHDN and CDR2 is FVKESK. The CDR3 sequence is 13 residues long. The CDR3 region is CASSQELAGTQYF. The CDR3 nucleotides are TGTGCCAGCAGCCAAGAACTAGCGGGGACGCAGTATTTT. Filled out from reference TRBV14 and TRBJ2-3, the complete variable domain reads EAGVTQFPSHSVIEKGQTVTLRCDPISGHDNLYWYRRVMGKEIKFLLHFVKESKQDESGMPNNRFLAERTGGTYSTLKVQPAELEDSGVYFCASSQELAGTQYFGPGTRLTVL.

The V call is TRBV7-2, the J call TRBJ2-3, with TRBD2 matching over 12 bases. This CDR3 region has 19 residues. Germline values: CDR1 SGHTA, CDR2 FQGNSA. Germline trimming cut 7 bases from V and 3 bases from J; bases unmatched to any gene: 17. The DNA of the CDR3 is TGTGCCAGCAACTCCGAAGAAGGGACTAGCGGGTTATCAACAGATACGCAGTATTTT. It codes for CASNSEEGTSGLSTDTQYF.

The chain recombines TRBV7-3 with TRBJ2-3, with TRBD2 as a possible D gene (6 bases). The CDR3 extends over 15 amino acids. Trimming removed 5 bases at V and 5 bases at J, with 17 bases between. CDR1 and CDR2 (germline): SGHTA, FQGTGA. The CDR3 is CASSPPGEGGDTQYF. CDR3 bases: TGTGCCAGCAGCCCCCCGGGAGAGGGCGGAGATACGCAGTATTTT.

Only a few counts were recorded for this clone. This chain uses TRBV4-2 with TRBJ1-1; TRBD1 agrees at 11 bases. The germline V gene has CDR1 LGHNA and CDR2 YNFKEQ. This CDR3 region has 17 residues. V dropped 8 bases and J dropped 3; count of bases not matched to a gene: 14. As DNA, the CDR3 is TGTGCCAGCCTCCCAAGGGGGACAGGGGGGATCGACACTGAAGCTTTCTTT. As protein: CASLPRGTGGIDTEAFF.

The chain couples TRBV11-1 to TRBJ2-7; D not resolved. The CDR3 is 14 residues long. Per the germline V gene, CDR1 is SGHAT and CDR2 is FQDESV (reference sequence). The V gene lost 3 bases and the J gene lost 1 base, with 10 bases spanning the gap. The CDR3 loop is CASSFLGLSYEQYF. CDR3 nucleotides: TGTGCCAGCAGCTTCTTGGGGTTATCCTACGAGCAGTACTTC.

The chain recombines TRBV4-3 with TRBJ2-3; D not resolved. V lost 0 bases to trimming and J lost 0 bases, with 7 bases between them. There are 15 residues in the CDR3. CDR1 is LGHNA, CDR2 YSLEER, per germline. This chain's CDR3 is CASSQDPRSTDTQYF. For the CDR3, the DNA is TGCGCCAGCAGCCAAGATCCCAGGAGCACAGATACGCAGTATTTT.

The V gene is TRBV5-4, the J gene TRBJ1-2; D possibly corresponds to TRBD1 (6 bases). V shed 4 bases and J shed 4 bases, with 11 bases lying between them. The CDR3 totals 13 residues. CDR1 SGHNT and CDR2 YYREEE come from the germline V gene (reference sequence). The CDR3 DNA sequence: TGTGCCAGCAGCCGGGACACAAGCTATGGCTACACCTTC. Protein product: CASSRDTSYGYTF.

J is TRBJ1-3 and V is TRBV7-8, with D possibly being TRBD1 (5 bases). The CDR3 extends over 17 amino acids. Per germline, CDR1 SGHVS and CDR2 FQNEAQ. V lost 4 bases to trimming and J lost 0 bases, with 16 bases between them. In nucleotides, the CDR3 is TGTGCCAGCAGCTCTTCTATCTGGCAGGGCTCTGGAAACACCATATATTTT. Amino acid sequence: CASSSSIWQGSGNTIYF.

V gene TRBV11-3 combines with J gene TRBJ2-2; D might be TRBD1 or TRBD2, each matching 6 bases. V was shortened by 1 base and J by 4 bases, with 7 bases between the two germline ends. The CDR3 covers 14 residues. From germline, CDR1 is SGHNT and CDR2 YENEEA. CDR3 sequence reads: CASSLGGATGELFF. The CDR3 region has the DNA TGTGCCAGCAGCTTAGGGGGGGCCACCGGGGAGCTGTTTTTT.

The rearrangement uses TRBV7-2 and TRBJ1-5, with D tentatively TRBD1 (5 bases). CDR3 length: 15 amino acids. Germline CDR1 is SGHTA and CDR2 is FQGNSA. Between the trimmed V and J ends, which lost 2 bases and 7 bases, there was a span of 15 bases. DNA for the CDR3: TGTGCCAGCAGCTTACTAAGGGGCGCGGGCCAGCCCCAGCATTTT. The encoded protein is CASSLLRGAGQPQHF.

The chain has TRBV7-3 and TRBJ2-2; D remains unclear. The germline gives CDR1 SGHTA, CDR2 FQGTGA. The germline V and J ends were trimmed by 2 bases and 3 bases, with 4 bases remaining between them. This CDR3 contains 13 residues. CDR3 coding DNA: TGTGCCAGCAGCTTAGGGGACACCGGGGAGCTGTTTTTT. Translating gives CASSLGDTGELFF.

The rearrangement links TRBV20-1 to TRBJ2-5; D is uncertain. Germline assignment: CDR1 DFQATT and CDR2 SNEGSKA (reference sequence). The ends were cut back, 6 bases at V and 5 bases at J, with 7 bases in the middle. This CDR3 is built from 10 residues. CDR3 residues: CSARRETQYF. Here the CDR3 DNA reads TGCAGTGCCCGGCGGGAGACCCAGTACTTC.

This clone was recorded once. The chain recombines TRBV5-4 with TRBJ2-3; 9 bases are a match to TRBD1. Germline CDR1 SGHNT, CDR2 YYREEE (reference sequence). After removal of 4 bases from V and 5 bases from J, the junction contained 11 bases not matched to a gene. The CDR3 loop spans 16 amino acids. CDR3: CASSPRSRTGEDTQYF. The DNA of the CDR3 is TGTGCCAGCAGCCCCCGAAGTAGGACAGGGGAAGATACGCAGTATTTT.

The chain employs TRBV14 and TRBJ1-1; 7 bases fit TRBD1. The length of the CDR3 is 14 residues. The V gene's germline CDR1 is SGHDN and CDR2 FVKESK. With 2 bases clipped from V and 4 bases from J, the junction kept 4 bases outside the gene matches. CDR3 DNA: TGTGCCAGCAGCCAACTCAGGGGGAGCACTGAAGCTTTCTTT. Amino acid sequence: CASSQLRGSTEAFF.

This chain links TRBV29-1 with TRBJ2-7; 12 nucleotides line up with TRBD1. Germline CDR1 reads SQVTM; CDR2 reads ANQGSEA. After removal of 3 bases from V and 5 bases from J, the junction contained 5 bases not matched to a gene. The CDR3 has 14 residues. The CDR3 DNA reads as TGCAGCGTTGATGGGACAGGGGGCCTCCACGAGCAGTACTTC. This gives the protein CSVDGTGGLHEQYF.

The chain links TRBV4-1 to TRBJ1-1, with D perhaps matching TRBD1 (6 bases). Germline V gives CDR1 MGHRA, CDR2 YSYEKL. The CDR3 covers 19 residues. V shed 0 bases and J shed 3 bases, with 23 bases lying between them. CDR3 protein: CASSQEQGYSAGHDTEAFF. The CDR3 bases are TGCGCCAGCAGCCAAGAACAGGGATATAGCGCCGGACATGACACTGAAGCTTTCTTT.

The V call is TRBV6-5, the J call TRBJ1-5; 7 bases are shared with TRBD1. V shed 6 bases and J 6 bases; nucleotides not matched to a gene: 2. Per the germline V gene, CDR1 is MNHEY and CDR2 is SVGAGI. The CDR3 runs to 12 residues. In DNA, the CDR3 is TGTGCCAGCAGGACAGGGTTTCAGCCCCAGCATTTT. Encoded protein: CASRTGFQPQHF.